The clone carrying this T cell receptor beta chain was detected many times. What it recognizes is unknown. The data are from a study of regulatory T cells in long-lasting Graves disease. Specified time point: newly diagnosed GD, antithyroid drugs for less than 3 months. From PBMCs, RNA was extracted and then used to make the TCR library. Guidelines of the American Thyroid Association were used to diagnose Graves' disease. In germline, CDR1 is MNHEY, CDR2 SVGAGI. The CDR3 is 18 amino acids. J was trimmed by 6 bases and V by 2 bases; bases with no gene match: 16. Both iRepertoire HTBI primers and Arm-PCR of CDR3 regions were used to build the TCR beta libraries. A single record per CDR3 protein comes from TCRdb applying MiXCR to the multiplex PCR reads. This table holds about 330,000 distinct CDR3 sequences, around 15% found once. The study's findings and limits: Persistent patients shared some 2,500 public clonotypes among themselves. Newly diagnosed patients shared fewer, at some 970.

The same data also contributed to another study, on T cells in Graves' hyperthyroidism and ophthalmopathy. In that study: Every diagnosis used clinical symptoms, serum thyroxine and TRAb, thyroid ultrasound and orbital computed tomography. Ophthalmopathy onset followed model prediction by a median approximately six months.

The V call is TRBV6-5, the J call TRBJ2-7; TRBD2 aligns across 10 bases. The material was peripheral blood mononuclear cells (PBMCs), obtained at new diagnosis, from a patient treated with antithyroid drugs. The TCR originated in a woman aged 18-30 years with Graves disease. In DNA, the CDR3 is TGTGCCAGCAGTTACCCAAAAGAGACTAGCGGGTTTCCCTCCGAGCAGTACTTC. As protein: CASSYPKETSGFPSEQYF.